Many counts were recorded for the clone carrying this TCR beta chain. Its cognate antigen is unknown. For the library, individual cDNA molecules each received unique molecular identifiers. TCRdb analysed the RACE reads with MiXCR anew, one entry per CDR3 protein. Found here are some 380,000 distinct CDR3 sequences, roughly 4.8% of them singletons; the top ten hold about 2.2%. This entry comes from a study of human T cells and chemical hapten exposure. General study findings and limits: Significantly more large CDR3 similarity clusters arose among expanded TCRs than among controls. In the PT1 data, expanded TCR counts showed a positive correlation with patch test score.

Documented time point: patch test 1, 2 weeks after DPC sensitization. Treatment: therapeutic diphenylcyclopropenone sensitization with weekly scalp DPC. Unseparated into fractions, whole blood served as the source from which total RNA was extracted. From germline, CDR1 is LGHNA and CDR2 YSLEER. Losses at the gene ends were 2 bases for V and 2 bases for J; bases not matched to a gene: 9. There are 17 residues in the CDR3. This rearrangement joins TRBV4-3 to TRBJ2-1; TRBD2 matches at 7 bases. The clonotype originates from a woman between 45 and 60 years old with alopecia areata. Some clones in this sample may be carry-over from other donors' samples. The material sequenced was whole blood, taken in connection with sensitization to the hapten diphenylcyclopropenone (DPC). CDR3 bases: TGCGCCAGCAGCCAACGGTCGGGAGGCTCCGCCTACAATGAGCAGTTCTTC. Protein product: CASSQRSGGSAYNEQFF.